This T cell receptor (beta chain) was captured in a study of sequential checkpoint blockade in melanoma. Study information: First-line arms were nivolumab then ipilimumab, or the reverse, randomized 1:1. Both treatment sequences were followed by maintenance nivolumab.

Treatment noted: randomized to nivolumab then ipilimumab (arm A) or the reverse (arm B). This clone has more than one count but fewer than ten. The length of the CDR3 is 15 residues. V dropped 4 bases and J dropped 6; count of bases not matched to a gene: 8. The germline V gene has CDR1 SEHNR and CDR2 FQNEAQ (reference sequence). Libraries were prepared by immunoSEQ multiplex PCR; TCRdb keeps only in-frame clonotypes and omits some of them. The sample yields more than 35,000 clones, more than 70% seen once. The V and J genes are TRBV7-9 and TRBJ1-5, with 8 bases matching TRBD1. This receptor was obtained from a human donor with melanoma. The source material was CD8+ T cells sorted from blood (inferred from file names), sampled from a patient given nivolumab and ipilimumab in sequence. CDR3 region: CASSSDRAPSQPQHF. DNA of the CDR3: TGTGCCAGCAGCTCGGACAGGGCCCCTAGTCAGCCCCAGCATTTT.